This T cell receptor beta chain originates from a study of T cells in Graves' hyperthyroidism and ophthalmopathy. General study points: Ophthalmopathy, as predicted by the model, came a median about seven months after the prediction.

Graves' hyperthyroidism is called stable when ophthalmopathy does not progress within 18 months. Source material for PBMCs was roughly 10 ml fresh peripheral blood. This clonotype turned up a few times. The antigen is not known. RNA transcripts yielded amplified TCR beta CDR3 regions. The TCR CDR3 first-round RT-PCR relied on the HTBI primer set. In TCRdb, the multiplex PCR reads were re-called with MiXCR into one record per CDR3 protein. This sample yields some 270,000 distinct CDR3 sequences, of which 12% to 15% are seen a single time; roughly 7.7% belongs to the top ten. V was clipped by 6 bases and J by 2 bases, with 13 bases between them. The CDR3 runs to 14 residues. CDR1 and CDR2 from the germline V gene are MNHNS and SASEGT.

The TCR comes from a woman in her 40s with Graves' hyperthyroidism. The source material was blood. The chain combines TRBV6-1 with TRBJ1-2, with D uncertain. The CDR3 DNA reads TGTGCCAGCAGGTTGGGGTTCGGGAACTATGGCTACACCTTC. Translating gives CASRLGFGNYGYTF.